A single sample is the source of the 23 T cell receptor beta chains below, sequenced in a study of T-cell memory formation after mild COVID-19. In TCRdb, the 5' RACE reads were re-called with MiXCR into one record per CDR3 protein. The table includes 450,000 to 650,000 distinct CDR3 sequences, roughly 20% detected once. Sequenced material: PBMCs or a T cell subset sorted from them (not recorded which). These receptors were taken from an adult woman who had mild COVID-19 (a few samples of this study predate the infection). Cell type and time point are not known.

V is TRBV6-2 or TRBV6-3 and J is TRBJ2-7; D unclear. The germline V and J ends were trimmed by 0 bases and 6 bases, with 15 bases remaining between them. CDR3 length: 15 residues. The germline CDR1 and CDR2 sequences are MNHEY and SVGEGT. The CDR3 nucleotides read TGTGCCAGCAGTTACTCCGCTCTGGAAGAGTCCGAGCAGTACTTC. Its protein product is CASSYSALEESEQYF.

The CDR3 coding sequence is TGCAGTGCTGGAAGGCCATCGACAGGAGTGGAGACCCAGTACTTC. Amino acid sequence: CSAGRPSTGVETQYF. The rearrangement links TRBV20-1 to TRBJ2-5, with D tentatively TRBD1 (6 bases). Germline assignment: CDR1 DFQATT and CDR2 SNEGSKA (reference sequence). V was pared by 5 bases and J by 5 bases, with 21 bases between. The CDR3 loop spans 15 amino acids.

The rearrangement links TRBV12-3 or TRBV12-4 to TRBJ2-2; TRBD2 matches at 11 bases. The CDR3 spans 14 residues. V dropped 7 bases and J dropped 5; count of bases not matched to a gene: 3. CDR3 sequence (DNA): TGTGCCAGCAAACTAGCGGGGGAAACCGGGGAGCTGTTTTTT. Its translation is CASKLAGETGELFF.

There are a few counts of this clonotype. V and J are TRBV5-1 and TRBJ1-2; unclear D gene. This CDR3 is built from 13 residues. Per germline, CDR1 SGHRS and CDR2 YFSETQ. Between the trimmed V and J ends, which lost 0 bases and 5 bases, there was a span of 8 bases. The CDR3 spells CASSLAEIYGYTF. The CDR3 DNA reads as TGCGCCAGCAGCTTGGCAGAGATTTATGGCTACACCTTC.

V usage is TRBV20-1 and J usage is TRBJ2-7; TRBD1 matches 12 bases. The CDR3 runs to 16 residues. Germline-derived CDR1 and CDR2 are DFQATT and SNEGSKA (reference sequence). V gave up 0 bases and J gave up 6 bases; unmatched junction bases: 9. The CDR3 DNA follows: TGCAGTGCTAGAGATCCGAGGGGGACAGGGGGCAGCGAGCAGTACTTC. Translating it yields CSARDPRGTGGSEQYF.

V gene TRBV5-1 combines with J gene TRBJ2-1, with D maybe TRBD1 (5 bases). V was pared by 3 bases and J by 9 bases, with 16 bases between. This CDR3 is 14 amino acids long. Germline V lookup: CDR1 SGHRS, CDR2 YFSETQ. The CDR3 region is CASSYYSGIGEQFF. The CDR3 nucleotides read TGCGCCAGCAGCTATTATTCAGGGATAGGTGAGCAGTTCTTC.

V gene TRBV14 combines with J gene TRBJ2-3, with D possibly matching TRBD2 (6 bases). V lost 1 base to trimming and J lost 11 bases, with 13 bases between them. The CDR3 length is 13 residues. The germline V gene encodes CDR1 SGHDN and CDR2 FVKESK. CDR3 sequence: CASSQGSGQRQYF. The CDR3 region has the DNA TGTGCCAGCAGCCAAGGTAGCGGCCAGAGGCAGTATTTT.

The CDR3 sequence: CASSLRGDGKAFF. The CDR3 DNA sequence: TGTGCCAGCAGCTTAAGAGGGGATGGGAAAGCTTTCTTT. The rearrangement links TRBV7-9 to TRBJ1-1; possibly TRBD1 for D (5 bases). V lost 2 bases and J 9 bases, leaving 13 bases between the germline ends. This CDR3 region has 13 residues. Per the germline V gene, CDR1 is SEHNR and CDR2 is FQNEAQ (reference sequence).

This clonotype was picked up a small number of times. The rearrangement links TRBV5-1 to TRBJ2-7, with TRBD1 matching 12 bases. The germline V gene has CDR1 SGHRS and CDR2 YFSETQ. Losses at the gene ends were 4 bases for V and 5 bases for J; bases not matched to a gene: 7. CDR3 length: 15 amino acids. In nucleotides, the CDR3 is TGCGCCAGCAGCATCGCCGGGACAGGGGGCCACGAGCAGTACTTC. Translated: CASSIAGTGGHEQYF.

This clonotype was counted a few times. This chain joins TRBV24-1 and TRBJ2-7; D is uncertain. Germline V gives CDR1 KGHDR, CDR2 SFDVKD. The CDR3 spans 12 residues. Trimming stripped 5 bases from V and 7 bases from J, with 11 bases between. This CDR3 is CATSAQIGEQYF. The CDR3 DNA sequence: TGTGCCACCAGTGCCCAGATCGGGGAGCAGTACTTC.

This clonotype appeared a single time. This chain uses TRBV10-3 with TRBJ1-1, with 7 bases lining up with TRBD1. Germline-derived CDR1 and CDR2 are ENHRY and SYGVKD. This CDR3 has 14 residues. V trimming: 7 bases; J trimming: 6 bases; junction bases outside the gene matches: 11. CDR3 residues: CAIKAGQDSAEAFF. CDR3 nucleotides: TGTGCCATCAAGGCTGGACAGGACTCCGCTGAAGCTTTCTTT.

This clonotype was observed a handful of times. The rearrangement uses TRBV6-6 and TRBJ1-4; D call uncertain. The CDR3 length is 12 residues. CDR1 and CDR2 (germline): MNHNY, SVGAGI (reference sequence). V lost 2 bases, J lost 4 bases, and 2 bases lay in between. This chain's CDR3 is CASSYDNEKLFF. Written as DNA, the CDR3 is TGTGCCAGCAGTTACGATAATGAAAAACTGTTTTTT.

The chain couples TRBV7-6 to TRBJ2-1, with 7 positions matching TRBD1. Germline-derived CDR1 and CDR2 are SGHVS and FNYEAQ. This CDR3 contains 13 residues. V trimming: 5 bases; J trimming: 10 bases; junction bases outside the gene matches: 8. Here the CDR3 reads CASSHPPDREQFF. The CDR3 DNA reads as TGTGCCAGCAGCCACCCTCCGGACAGGGAGCAGTTCTTC.

V is TRBV5-6 and J is TRBJ1-1; D is undetermined. The CDR3 loop spans 14 amino acids. The ends were cut back, 5 bases at V and 1 base at J, with 12 bases in the middle. Germline CDR1 reads SGHDT; CDR2 reads YYEEEE. The CDR3 is CASRSRYRNTEAFF. The CDR3 DNA sequence: TGTGCCAGCAGATCGAGATATCGGAACACTGAAGCTTTCTTT.

V and J are TRBV15 and TRBJ1-2; a weak D match, TRBD1 (5 bases). Germline lookup yields CDR1 LNHNV and CDR2 YYDKDF (reference sequence). The CDR3 contains 13 residues. The V and J ends lost 3 bases and 6 bases respectively, with 11 bases between them. CDR3 sequence (DNA): TGTGCCACCAGCAGCAACCGAGGGGATGGCTACACCTTC. Residues: CATSSNRGDGYTF.

This clonotype was detected a few times. The chain joins TRBV7-3 to TRBJ2-2, with 9 bases matching TRBD1. The germline V gene has CDR1 SGHTA and CDR2 FQGTGA. V lost 7 bases to trimming and J lost 8 bases; unmatched junction nucleotides: 8. There are 14 residues in the CDR3. The CDR3 sequence: CASTPGQGGGELFF. In nucleotides, the CDR3 is TGTGCCAGCACCCCGGGACAGGGTGGAGGGGAGCTGTTTTTT.

The chain couples TRBV4-1 to TRBJ1-2; 11 nucleotides match TRBD1. CDR1 and CDR2 (germline): MGHRA, YSYEKL. V dropped 0 bases and J dropped 5; count of bases not matched to a gene: 5. CDR3 length equals 16 residues. CDR3 in DNA: TGCGCCAGCAGCCAAGAGGGGACAGGGGGGTTTTATGGCTACACCTTC. Its translation is CASSQEGTGGFYGYTF.

This clonotype was observed a handful of times. This rearrangement joins TRBV27 to TRBJ2-3; D is perhaps TRBD2 (7 bases). V was clipped by 2 bases and J by 6 bases, with 21 bases between them. There are 17 residues in the CDR3. CDR1 is MNHEY, CDR2 SMNVEV, per germline (reference sequence). The CDR3 DNA reads as TGTGCCAGCAGTTTACGCGGGGGCCGCCCCTCCCGGGATACGCAGTATTTT. It is translated as CASSLRGGRPSRDTQYF.

The genes are TRBV4-1 and TRBJ2-1, with TRBD2 matching 11 bases. The CDR3 is 17 amino acids. Germline CDR1 and CDR2: MGHRA and YSYEKL. V was pared by 5 bases and J by 5 bases, with 11 bases of the junction left unmatched. The CDR3 sequence is CASSLQVGLAVNNEQFF. The CDR3 DNA follows: TGCGCCAGCAGCTTACAAGTGGGACTAGCGGTTAACAATGAGCAGTTCTTC.

This clonotype came up once. V gene TRBV6-1 combines with J gene TRBJ2-1; TRBD1 matches at 7 bases. V lost 7 bases and J lost 12; bases outside the gene matches: 12. Germline V gene sequence: CDR1 MNHNS, CDR2 SASEGT. The CDR3 has 13 amino acids. The CDR3 bases are TGTGCCAGCAACCCCGGGACAGTTTCGACGCAGTTCTTC. Its translation is CASNPGTVSTQFF.

This rearrangement joins TRBV6-1 to TRBJ1-4; D is ambiguous. V dropped 0 bases and J dropped 8 bases, with 16 bases sitting between them. The CDR3 is 16 amino acids. Germline V lookup: CDR1 MNHNS, CDR2 SASEGT. CDR3 protein: CASSEALRSGGEKLFF. CDR3 sequence (DNA): TGTGCCAGCAGTGAAGCGCTTCGCTCCGGCGGAGAAAAACTGTTTTTT.

The chain links TRBV2 to TRBJ2-1; TRBD2 aligns across 7 bases. The CDR3 is made up of 15 amino acids. Germline V gene data show CDR1 as SNHLY and CDR2 as FYNNEI. Losses at the gene ends were 8 bases for V and 0 bases for J; bases not matched to a gene: 7. The DNA of the CDR3 is TGTGCCAGCGGGGGGGACGGAGGCTCCTACAATGAGCAGTTCTTC. It codes for CASGGDGGSYNEQFF.

This clonotype has only a few counts. The gene calls are TRBV5-1 and TRBJ2-3, with D hard to call. V was pared by 7 bases and J by 0 bases, with 18 bases between. Germline lookup yields CDR1 SGHRS and CDR2 YFSETQ. The CDR3 has 16 residues. For the CDR3, the DNA is TGCGCCAGCGTACTGTCCCCCGTCACTAGCACAGATACGCAGTATTTT. This encodes CASVLSPVTSTDTQYF.